Below, 20 T cell receptor beta chains from the same sample are listed, as sequenced in a study of blood T cell repertoires in COVID-19. Profiling relied on immunoSEQ multiplex PCR, and the TCRdb table lists in-frame clones only, not all of them. In the table there are approximately 240,000 clones, roughly 86% of which are singletons. Sequenced material: peripheral blood. These receptors all stem from a man aged 50 to 59 with acute or convalescent COVID-19.

The rearrangement uses TRBV6-2 or TRBV6-3 and TRBJ1-5; TRBD1 might be the D (5 bases). CDR1 MNHEY and CDR2 SVGEGT come from the germline V gene. Trimming cost V 0 bases and J 2 bases, with 11 bases left between them. There are 16 residues in the CDR3. The CDR3 loop is CASSYSQGHRNQPQHF. The CDR3 bases are TGTGCCAGCAGTTACTCGCAGGGCCATCGCAATCAGCCCCAGCATTTT.

The rearrangement uses TRBV5-8 and TRBJ1-4; D possibly corresponds to TRBD1 (5 bases). Trimming took 4 bases from V and 4 from J, leaving 20 bases between them. CDR3 size: 17 residues. Germline values: CDR1 SGHTS, CDR2 YDEGEE. CDR3 nucleotide sequence: TGTGCCAGCAGCCCTGGGACTGGACACACCCTTAATGAAAAACTGTTTTTT. Residues: CASSPGTGHTLNEKLFF.

This clone came up once. The V gene is TRBV4-1, the J gene TRBJ2-7, with 8 nucleotides matching TRBD2. V was pared by 0 bases and J by 1 base, with 2 bases of the junction left unmatched. The CDR3 loop spans 15 amino acids. From germline, CDR1 is MGHRA and CDR2 YSYEKL. In DNA, the CDR3 is TGCGCCAGCAGCCAAGAGGCTAGCGGGTCCTACGAGCAGTACTTC. The encoded protein is CASSQEASGSYEQYF.

The chain links TRBV28 to TRBJ1-2, with D possibly TRBD1 on 5 matching bases. The CDR3 covers 13 residues. Germline CDR1 MDHEN, CDR2 SYDVKM. Trimming took 5 bases from V and 3 from J, leaving 10 bases between them. CDR3 sequence reads: CASSQGSDYGYTF. The CDR3 DNA sequence: TGTGCCAGCAGTCAGGGTAGTGACTATGGCTACACCTTC.

The chain carries TRBV24-1 and TRBJ2-1; 11 nucleotides match TRBD2. The CDR3 has 14 amino acids. CDR1 is KGHDR and CDR2 is SFDVKD in the germline V gene. Unmatched junction bases numbered 4, after V lost 4 bases and J lost 9 bases. The CDR3 reads CATSEGLAVTEQFF. DNA of the CDR3: TGTGCCACCAGTGAGGGACTAGCGGTCACTGAGCAGTTCTTC.

This chain connects TRBV9 to TRBJ1-1; 7 positions match TRBD1. Germline values: CDR1 SGDLS, CDR2 YYNGEE. Unmatched junction bases numbered 11, after V lost 3 bases and J lost 9 bases. CDR3 length equals 14 residues. The CDR3 region is CASSALDRPSKAFF. Written as DNA, the CDR3 is TGTGCCAGCAGCGCGTTGGACAGGCCCTCGAAAGCTTTCTTT.

This clone was recorded once. This chain links TRBV29-1 with TRBJ1-1, with 9 bases fitting TRBD1. J lost 1 base, V lost 6 bases, and 6 bases had no gene match. Germline V lookup: CDR1 SQVTM, CDR2 ANQGSEA. This CDR3 spans 14 amino acids. Written as DNA, the CDR3 is TGCAGCGTCTTACAGGGGGCCGCGAACACTGAAGCTTTCTTT. Its translation: CSVLQGAANTEAFF.

The J gene is TRBJ2-2, the V gene TRBV7-3; unclear D gene. Germline CDR1 SGHTA, CDR2 FQGTGA. This CDR3 has 14 amino acids. Trimming pared 1 base from V and 3 bases from J, leaving 6 bases between. The DNA of the CDR3 is TGTGCCAGCAGCTTAAACTCCGACACCGGGGAGCTGTTTTTT. It codes for CASSLNSDTGELFF.

A few counts support this clone. The rearrangement links TRBV5-4 to TRBJ2-7; D is possibly TRBD2 (5 bases). Germline CDR1 reads SGHNT; CDR2 reads YYREEE (reference sequence). Trimming took 4 bases from V and 3 from J, leaving 11 bases between them. The CDR3 is 13 amino acids. The chain's CDR3 is CASSPRDSYEQYF. The CDR3 nucleotides are TGTGCCAGCAGCCCTCGGGATAGCTACGAGCAGTACTTC.

CDR3: CASSLRRWADTEAFF. CDR3 coding DNA: TGTGCCAGCAGTTTGAGACGGTGGGCCGACACTGAAGCTTTCTTT. This chain joins TRBV28 and TRBJ1-1; D unclear. Germline V lookup: CDR1 MDHEN, CDR2 SYDVKM. The CDR3 is 15 residues long. Trimming took 3 bases from V and 3 from J, leaving 14 bases between them.

The genes are TRBV11-1 and TRBJ1-1; D unclear. Trimming pared 5 bases from V and 4 bases from J, leaving 11 bases between. Germline-derived CDR1 and CDR2 are SGHAT and FQDESV (reference sequence). The CDR3 extends over 13 amino acids. CDR3: CASSRYERTEAFF. The CDR3 bases are TGTGCCAGCAGCCGATATGAGCGCACTGAAGCTTTCTTT.

The rearrangement links TRBV18 to TRBJ2-2, with a tentative D call TRBD1 (5 bases). The CDR3 contains 16 residues. Germline loops: CDR1 KGHSH, CDR2 LQKENI. V was shortened by 3 bases and J by 0 bases, with 11 bases between the two germline ends. The CDR3 is CASSPRQSANTGELFF. The DNA of the CDR3 is TGTGCCAGCTCACCTAGACAGTCCGCGAACACCGGGGAGCTGTTTTTT.

The rearrangement joins TRBV7-6 to TRBJ2-2, with D possibly TRBD2 on 6 matching bases. The CDR3 totals 15 residues. The V end lost 3 bases, the J end lost 7 bases, and 15 bases lay between the germline ends. CDR1 SGHVS and CDR2 FNYEAQ come from the germline V gene. The CDR3 DNA reads TGTGCCAGCAGCTTTGCCGGGAGCAGGGACGGGGAGCTGTTTTTT. Encoded protein: CASSFAGSRDGELFF.

The V and J genes are TRBV5-1 and TRBJ1-1, with 8 nucleotides matching TRBD1. The V and J ends lost 6 bases and 1 base, in that order; junction bases with no gene match: 5. This CDR3 spans 14 amino acids. Germline-derived CDR1 and CDR2 are SGHRS and YFSETQ. CDR3 DNA sequence: TGCGCCAGCACCTCTCAGGGGGCGAACACTGAAGCTTTCTTT. This encodes CASTSQGANTEAFF.

The rearrangement joins TRBV11-1 to TRBJ1-1; the match to TRBD1 covers 7 bases. Unmatched junction bases numbered 10, after V lost 5 bases and J lost 4 bases. Per the germline V gene, CDR1 is SGHAT and CDR2 is FQDESV (reference sequence). The CDR3 contains 15 residues. CDR3 sequence (DNA): TGTGCCAGCAGCATGAGACAGGGTAGGAGCACTGAAGCTTTCTTT. This sequence encodes CASSMRQGRSTEAFF.

The V call is TRBV9, the J call TRBJ2-3; D might be TRBD1 (6 bases). CDR1 is SGDLS and CDR2 is YYNGEE in the germline V gene. The V end was cut by 4 bases, the J end by 2 bases, with 17 bases between. The CDR3 is 16 residues long. The DNA for the CDR3 is TGTGCCAGCAGCACCACAGGGTTGAGGGACACAGATACGCAGTATTTT. This encodes CASSTTGLRDTDTQYF. Filled out from reference TRBV9 and TRBJ2-3, the complete variable domain reads DSGVTQTPKHLITATGQRVTLRCSPRSGDLSVYWYQQSLDQGLQFLIQYYNGEERAKGNILERFSAQQFPDLHSELNLSSLELGDSALYFCASSTTGLRDTDTQYFGPGTRLTVL.

The rearrangement uses TRBV14 and TRBJ2-5; 9 bases align to TRBD1. V dropped 1 base and J dropped 4; count of bases not matched to a gene: 1. CDR1 and CDR2 (germline): SGHDN, FVKESK. The CDR3 is 14 amino acids. Here the CDR3 reads CASSQGTGVETQYF. The DNA for the CDR3 is TGTGCCAGCAGCCAAGGGACAGGGGTAGAGACCCAGTACTTC.

The V call is TRBV6-5, the J call TRBJ2-7; 9 bases align to TRBD1. Germline V gene sequence: CDR1 MNHEY, CDR2 SVGAGI. This CDR3 has 14 residues. With 6 bases clipped from V and 3 bases from J, the junction kept 6 bases outside the gene matches. In DNA form, the CDR3 reads TGTGCCAGCAGCCTCTACAGGGGGCACTACGAGCAGTACTTC. It yields the protein CASSLYRGHYEQYF.

This clone was detected a few times. The CDR3 is CASSQVSAGLRYEQYF. Written as DNA, the CDR3 is TGTGCCAGCAGCCAAGTATCGGCGGGGCTACGATACGAGCAGTACTTC. V and J are TRBV3-1 (or the pseudogene TRBV3-2) and TRBJ2-7, with TRBD2 as a possible D gene (6 bases). Germline lookup yields CDR1 LGHDT and CDR2 YNNKEL (reference sequence). V was trimmed by 1 base and J by 4 bases, leaving 17 bases between them. CDR3 length: 16 residues.

This clone has just a few counts. This rearrangement joins TRBV4-1 to TRBJ2-7, with D unclear. Trimming removed 0 bases from V and 3 bases from J, with 12 bases in between. Germline V gene sequence: CDR1 MGHRA, CDR2 YSYEKL. The CDR3 contains 15 residues. The CDR3 DNA follows: TGCGCCAGCAGCCAAGATCCGGTCGCCCACTACGAGCAGTACTTC. Residues: CASSQDPVAHYEQYF.